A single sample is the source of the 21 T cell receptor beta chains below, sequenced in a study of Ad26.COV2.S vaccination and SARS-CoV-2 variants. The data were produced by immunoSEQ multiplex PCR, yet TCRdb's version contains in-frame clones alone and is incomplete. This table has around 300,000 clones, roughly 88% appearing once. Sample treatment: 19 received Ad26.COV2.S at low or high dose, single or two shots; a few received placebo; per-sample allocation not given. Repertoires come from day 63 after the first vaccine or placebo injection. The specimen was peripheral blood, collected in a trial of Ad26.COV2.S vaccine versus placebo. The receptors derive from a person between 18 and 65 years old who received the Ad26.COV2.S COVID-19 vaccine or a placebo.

The CDR3 sequence is CATNREGGLDGYTF. CDR3 nucleotides: TGTGCCACAAACAGGGAAGGGGGATTGGATGGCTACACCTTC. The gene calls are TRBV15 and TRBJ1-2; D is possibly TRBD1 (6 bases). In germline, CDR1 is LNHNV, CDR2 YYDKDF (reference sequence). V gave up 9 bases and J gave up 6 bases, with 20 bases separating them. This CDR3 has 14 residues. Combining the CDR3 with reference TRBV15 and TRBJ1-2 gives the whole variable domain DAMVIQNPRYQVTQFGKPVTLSCSQTLNHNVMYWYQQKSSQAPKLLFHYYDKDFNNEADTPDNFQSRRPNTSFCFLDIRSPGLGDTAMYLCATNREGGLDGYTFGSGTRLTVV.

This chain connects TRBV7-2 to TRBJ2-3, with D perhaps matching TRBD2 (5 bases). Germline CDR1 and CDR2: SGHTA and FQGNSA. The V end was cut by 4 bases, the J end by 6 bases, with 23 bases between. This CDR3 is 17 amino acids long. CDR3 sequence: CASSYRWAGRPWDTQYF. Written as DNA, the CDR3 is TGTGCCAGCAGCTACCGATGGGCGGGCCGCCCGTGGGATACGCAGTATTTT.

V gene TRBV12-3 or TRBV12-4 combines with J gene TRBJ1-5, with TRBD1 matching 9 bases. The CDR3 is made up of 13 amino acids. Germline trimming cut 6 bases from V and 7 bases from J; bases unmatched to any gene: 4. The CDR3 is CASRGQGLQPQHF. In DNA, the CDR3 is TGTGCCAGCAGAGGACAGGGGCTACAGCCCCAGCATTTT.

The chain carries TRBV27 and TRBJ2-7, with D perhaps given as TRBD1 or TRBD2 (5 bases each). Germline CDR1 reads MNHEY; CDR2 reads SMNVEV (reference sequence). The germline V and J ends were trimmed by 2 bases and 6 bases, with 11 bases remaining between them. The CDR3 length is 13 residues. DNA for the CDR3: TGTGCCAGCAGTTTAGGGACGGGTTCCGAGCAGTACTTC. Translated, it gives CASSLGTGSEQYF.

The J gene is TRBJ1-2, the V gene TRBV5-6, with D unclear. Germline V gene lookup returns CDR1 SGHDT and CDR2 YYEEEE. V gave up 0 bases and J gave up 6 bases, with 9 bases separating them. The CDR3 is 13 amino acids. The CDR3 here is CASSLGVPDGYTF. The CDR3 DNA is TGTGCCAGCAGCTTGGGTGTGCCAGATGGCTACACCTTC.

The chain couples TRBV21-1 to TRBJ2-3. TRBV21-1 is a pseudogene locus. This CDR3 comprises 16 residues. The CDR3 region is CASTIEGPSCTDTQYF. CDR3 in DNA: TGTGCCAGCACGATTGAGGGGCCCTCCTGCACAGATACGCAGTATTTT.

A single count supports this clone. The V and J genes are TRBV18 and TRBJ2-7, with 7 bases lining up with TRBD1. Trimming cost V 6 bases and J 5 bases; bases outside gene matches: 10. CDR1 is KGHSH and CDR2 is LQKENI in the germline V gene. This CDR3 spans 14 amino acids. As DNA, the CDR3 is TGTGCCAGCTCCTCGACAGGGTTTGGGGACGAGCAGTACTTC. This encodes CASSSTGFGDEQYF.

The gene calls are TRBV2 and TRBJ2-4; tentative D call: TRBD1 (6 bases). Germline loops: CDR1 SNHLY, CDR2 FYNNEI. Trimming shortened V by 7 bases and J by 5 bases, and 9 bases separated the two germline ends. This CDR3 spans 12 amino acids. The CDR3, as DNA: TGTGCCAGCACAGGGGTGGAAAACATTCAGTACTTC. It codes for CASTGVENIQYF.

The CDR3 sequence: CASRDRTNYGYTF. The DNA of the CDR3 is TGTGCCAGCAGGGACCGGACTAACTATGGCTACACCTTC. The chain carries TRBV6-6 and TRBJ1-2, with D unresolved. The CDR3 has 13 residues. Germline values: CDR1 MNHNY, CDR2 SVGAGI (reference sequence). The germline V and J ends were trimmed by 6 bases and 0 bases, with 8 bases remaining between them.

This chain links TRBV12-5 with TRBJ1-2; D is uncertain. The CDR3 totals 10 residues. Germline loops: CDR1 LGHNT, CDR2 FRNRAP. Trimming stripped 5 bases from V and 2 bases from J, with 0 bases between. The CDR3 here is CASGNYGYTF. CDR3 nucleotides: TGTGCTAGTGGTAACTATGGCTACACCTTC.

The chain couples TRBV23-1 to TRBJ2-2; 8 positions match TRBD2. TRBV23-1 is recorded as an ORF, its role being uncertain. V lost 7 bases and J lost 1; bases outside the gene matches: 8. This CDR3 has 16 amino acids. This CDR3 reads CASTHTSGRNTGELFF. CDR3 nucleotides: TGCGCCAGCACCCACACTAGCGGACGGAACACCGGGGAGCTGTTTTTT.

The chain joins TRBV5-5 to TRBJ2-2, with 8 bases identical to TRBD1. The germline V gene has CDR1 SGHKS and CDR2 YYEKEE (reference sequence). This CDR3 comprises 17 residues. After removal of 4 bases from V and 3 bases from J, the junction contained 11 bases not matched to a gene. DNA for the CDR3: TGTGCCAGCAGCCAACCGAGGACAGGGAGAGACACCGGGGAGCTGTTTTTT. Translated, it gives CASSQPRTGRDTGELFF.

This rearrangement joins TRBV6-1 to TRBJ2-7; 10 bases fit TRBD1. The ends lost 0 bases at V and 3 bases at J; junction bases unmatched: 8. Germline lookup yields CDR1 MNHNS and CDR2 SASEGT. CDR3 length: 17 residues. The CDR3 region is CASSEAPRTGGLYEQYF. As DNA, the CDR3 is TGTGCCAGCAGTGAAGCCCCTAGGACAGGGGGACTCTACGAGCAGTACTTC.

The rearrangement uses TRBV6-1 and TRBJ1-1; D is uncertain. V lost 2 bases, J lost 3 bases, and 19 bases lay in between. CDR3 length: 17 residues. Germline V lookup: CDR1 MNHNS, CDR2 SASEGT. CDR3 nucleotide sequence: TGTGCCAGCAGTGAAAGGGTCGCCAGTTTTACTTACACTGAAGCTTTCTTT. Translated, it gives CASSERVASFTYTEAFF.

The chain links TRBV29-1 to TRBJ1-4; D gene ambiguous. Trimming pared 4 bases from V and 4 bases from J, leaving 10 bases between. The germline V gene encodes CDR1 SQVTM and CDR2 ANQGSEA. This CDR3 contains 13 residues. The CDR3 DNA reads TGCAGCGTTGCGGGAGGAGGTAATGAAAAACTGTTTTTT. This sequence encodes CSVAGGGNEKLFF.

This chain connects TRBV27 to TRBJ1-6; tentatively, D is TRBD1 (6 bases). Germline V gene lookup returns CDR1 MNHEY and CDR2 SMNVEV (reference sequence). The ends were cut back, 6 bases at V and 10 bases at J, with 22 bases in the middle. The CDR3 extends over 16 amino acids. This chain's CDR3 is CASSLWGGAAGSPLHF. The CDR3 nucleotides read TGTGCCAGCAGCCTTTGGGGGGGGGCAGCCGGCTCACCCCTCCACTTT.

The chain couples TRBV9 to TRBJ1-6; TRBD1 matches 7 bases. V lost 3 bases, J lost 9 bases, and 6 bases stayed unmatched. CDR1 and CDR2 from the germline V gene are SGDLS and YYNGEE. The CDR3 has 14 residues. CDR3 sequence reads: CASSESQGSSPLHF. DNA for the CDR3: TGTGCCAGCAGCGAGTCACAGGGGTCTTCACCCCTCCACTTT. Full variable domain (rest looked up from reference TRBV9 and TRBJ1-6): DSGVTQTPKHLITATGQRVTLRCSPRSGDLSVYWYQQSLDQGLQFLIQYYNGEERAKGNILERFSAQQFPDLHSELNLSSLELGDSALYFCASSESQGSSPLHFGNGTRLTVT.

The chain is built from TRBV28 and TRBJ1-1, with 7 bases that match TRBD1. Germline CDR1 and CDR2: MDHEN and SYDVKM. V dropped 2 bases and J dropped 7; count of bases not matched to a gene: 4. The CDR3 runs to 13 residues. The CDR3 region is CASSLRGRDEAFF. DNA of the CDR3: TGTGCCAGCAGTTTAAGGGGGCGCGATGAAGCTTTCTTT.

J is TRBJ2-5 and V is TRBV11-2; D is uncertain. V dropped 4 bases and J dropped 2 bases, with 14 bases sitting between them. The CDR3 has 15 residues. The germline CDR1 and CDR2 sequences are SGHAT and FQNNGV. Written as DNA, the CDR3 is TGTGCCAGCAGCTCACCGTTGGCCTTACAAGAGACCCAGTACTTC. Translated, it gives CASSSPLALQETQYF.

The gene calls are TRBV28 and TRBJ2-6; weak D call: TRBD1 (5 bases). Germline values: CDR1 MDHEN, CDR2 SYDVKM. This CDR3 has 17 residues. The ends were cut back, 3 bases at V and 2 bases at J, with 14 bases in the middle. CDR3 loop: CASSLTDTAPGANVLTF. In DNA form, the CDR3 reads TGTGCCAGCAGTTTGACAGACACGGCACCTGGGGCCAACGTCCTGACTTTC.

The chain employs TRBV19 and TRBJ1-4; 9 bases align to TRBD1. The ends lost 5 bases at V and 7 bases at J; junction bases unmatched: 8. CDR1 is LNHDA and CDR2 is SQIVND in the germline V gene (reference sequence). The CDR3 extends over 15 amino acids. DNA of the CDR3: TGTGCCAGTAGTTCCCAAGGACAGGGGAGTGAAAAACTGTTTTTT. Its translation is CASSSQGQGSEKLFF.